This TCR beta chain derives from a study of blood T cell repertoires in COVID-19. Method: immunoSEQ multiplex PCR; TCRdb's copy keeps in-frame clones and lacks some. This table holds roughly 310,000 clones, 89% found once. The sample taken for sequencing was PBMCs or T cells enriched from blood (not recorded which). The TCR originated in a woman aged 40 to 55 who had recovered from COVID-19.

The CDR3 is CASSLEGAGRYEQYF. CDR3 nucleotide sequence: TGTGCCAGCAGCTTAGAGGGGGCGGGTCGCTACGAGCAGTACTTC. J is TRBJ2-7 and V is TRBV11-3; D may be TRBD1 (6 bases). CDR1 is SGHNT and CDR2 is YENEEA in the germline V gene. CDR3 length: 15 amino acids. V was trimmed by 0 bases and J by 3 bases, leaving 12 bases between them.